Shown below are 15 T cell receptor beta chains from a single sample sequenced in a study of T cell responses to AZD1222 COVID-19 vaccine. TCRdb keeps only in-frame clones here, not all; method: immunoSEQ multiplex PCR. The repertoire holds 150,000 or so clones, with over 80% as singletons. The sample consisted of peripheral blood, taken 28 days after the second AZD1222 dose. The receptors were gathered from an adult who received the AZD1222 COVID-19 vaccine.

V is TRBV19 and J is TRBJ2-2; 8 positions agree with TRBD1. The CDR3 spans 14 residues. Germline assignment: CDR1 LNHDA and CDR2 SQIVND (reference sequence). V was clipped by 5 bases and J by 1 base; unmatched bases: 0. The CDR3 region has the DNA TGTGCCAGTAGTGGGACAGGGAACACCGGGGAGCTGTTTTTT. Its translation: CASSGTGNTGELFF.

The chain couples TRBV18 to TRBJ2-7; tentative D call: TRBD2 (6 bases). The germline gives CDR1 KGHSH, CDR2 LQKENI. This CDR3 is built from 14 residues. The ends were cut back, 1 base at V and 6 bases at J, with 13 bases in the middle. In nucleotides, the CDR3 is TGTGCCAGCTCACCACGCGGCGGGGCGGGCGAGCAGTACTTC. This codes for CASSPRGGAGEQYF.

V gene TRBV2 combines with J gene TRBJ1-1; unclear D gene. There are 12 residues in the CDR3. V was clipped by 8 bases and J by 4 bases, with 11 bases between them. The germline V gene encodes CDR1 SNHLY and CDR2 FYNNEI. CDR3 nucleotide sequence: TGTGCCAGCTTGGGGTATAGCACTGAAGCTTTCTTT. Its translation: CASLGYSTEAFF.

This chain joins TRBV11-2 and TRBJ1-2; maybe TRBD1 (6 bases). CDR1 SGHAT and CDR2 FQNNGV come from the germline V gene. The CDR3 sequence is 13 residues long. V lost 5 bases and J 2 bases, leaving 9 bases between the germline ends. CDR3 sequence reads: CASSPDSNYGYTF. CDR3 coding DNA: TGTGCCAGCAGCCCGGACAGCAACTATGGCTACACCTTC.

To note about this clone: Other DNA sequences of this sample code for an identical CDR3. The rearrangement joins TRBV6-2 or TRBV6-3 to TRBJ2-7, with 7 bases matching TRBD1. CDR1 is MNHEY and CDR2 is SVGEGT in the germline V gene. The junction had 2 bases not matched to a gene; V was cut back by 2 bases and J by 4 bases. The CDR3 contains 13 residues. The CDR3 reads CASSYSRGYEQYF. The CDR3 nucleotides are TGTGCCAGCAGTTACAGCAGGGGGTACGAGCAGTACTTC.

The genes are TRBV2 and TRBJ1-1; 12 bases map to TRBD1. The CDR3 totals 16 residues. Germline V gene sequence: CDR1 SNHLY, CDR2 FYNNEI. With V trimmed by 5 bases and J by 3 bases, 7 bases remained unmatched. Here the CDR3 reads CASSYGTGGYHTEAFF. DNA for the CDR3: TGTGCCAGCAGTTACGGGACAGGGGGCTATCACACTGAAGCTTTCTTT. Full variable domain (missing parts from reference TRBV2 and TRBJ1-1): EPEVTQTPSHQVTQMGQEVILRCVPISNHLYFYWYRQILGQKVEFLVSFYNNEISEKSEIFDDQFSVERPDGSNFTLKIRSTKLEDSAMYFCASSYGTGGYHTEAFFGQGTRLTVV.

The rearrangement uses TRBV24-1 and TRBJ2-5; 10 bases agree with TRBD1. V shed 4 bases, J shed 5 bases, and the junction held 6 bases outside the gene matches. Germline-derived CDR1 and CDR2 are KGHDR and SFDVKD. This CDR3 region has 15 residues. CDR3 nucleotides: TGTGCCACCAGTGAACCCGGGACAGGGGACGAGACCCAGTACTTC. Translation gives CATSEPGTGDETQYF.

CDR3 nucleotides: TGTGCCTGGAGTGGCCAGGGACCGGAGACGCAGTATTTT. Translating it yields CAWSGQGPETQYF. This sequence joins TRBV30 and TRBJ2-3, with D perhaps TRBD1 or TRBD2 (5 bases each). The CDR3 has 13 residues. The V and J ends lost 1 base and 9 bases respectively, with 14 bases between them. CDR1 and CDR2 from the germline V gene are GTSNPN and SVGIG (reference sequence). The full variable domain, in which reference TRBV30 and TRBJ2-3 provide the parts outside the CDR3, is SQTIHQWPATLVQPVGSPLSLECTVEGTSNPNLYWYRQAAGRGLQLLFYSVGIGQISSEVPQNLSASRPQDRQFILSSKKLLLSDSGFYLCAWSGQGPETQYFGPGTRLTVL.

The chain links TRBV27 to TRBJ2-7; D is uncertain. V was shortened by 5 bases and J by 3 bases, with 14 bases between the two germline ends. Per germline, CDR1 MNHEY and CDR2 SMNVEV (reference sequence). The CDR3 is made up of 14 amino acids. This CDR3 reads CASSTPPSYYEQYF. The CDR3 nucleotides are TGTGCCAGCAGTACACCCCCTTCCTACTACGAGCAGTACTTC.

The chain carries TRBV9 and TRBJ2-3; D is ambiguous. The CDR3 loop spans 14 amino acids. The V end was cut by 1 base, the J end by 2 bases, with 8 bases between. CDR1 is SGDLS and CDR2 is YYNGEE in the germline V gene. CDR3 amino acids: CASSVKVYTDTQYF. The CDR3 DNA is TGTGCCAGCAGCGTAAAAGTTTACACAGATACGCAGTATTTT.

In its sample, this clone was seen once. This chain's CDR3 is CASSPAGTSGRSTGELFF. The DNA of the CDR3 is TGTGCCAGCTCACCAGCCGGGACTAGCGGGAGGAGCACCGGGGAGCTGTTTTTT. The chain employs TRBV18 and TRBJ2-2; 15 nucleotides agree with TRBD2. The CDR3 consists of 18 residues. CDR1 and CDR2 (germline): KGHSH, LQKENI. V lost 2 bases and J lost 4; bases outside the gene matches: 5.

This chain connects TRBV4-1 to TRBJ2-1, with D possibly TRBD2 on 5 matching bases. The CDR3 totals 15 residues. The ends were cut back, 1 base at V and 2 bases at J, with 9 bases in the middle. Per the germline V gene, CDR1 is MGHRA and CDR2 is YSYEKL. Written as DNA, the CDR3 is TGCGCCAGCAGCCAAGTGAGCGGAACCTACAATGAGCAGTTCTTC. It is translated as CASSQVSGTYNEQFF.

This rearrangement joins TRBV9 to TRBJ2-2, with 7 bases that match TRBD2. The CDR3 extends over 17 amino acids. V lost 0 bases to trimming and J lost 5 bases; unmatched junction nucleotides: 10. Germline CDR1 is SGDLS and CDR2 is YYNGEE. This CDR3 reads CASSVGRVGLGTGELFF. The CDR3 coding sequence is TGTGCCAGCAGCGTAGGTAGGGTTGGACTAGGAACCGGGGAGCTGTTTTTT.

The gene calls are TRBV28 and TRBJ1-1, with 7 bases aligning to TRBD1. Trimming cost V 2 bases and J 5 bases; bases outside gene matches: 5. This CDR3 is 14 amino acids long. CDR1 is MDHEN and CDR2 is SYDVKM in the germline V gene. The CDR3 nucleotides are TGTGCCAGCAGTTTAACGACAGGGCGAACTGAAGCTTTCTTT. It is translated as CASSLTTGRTEAFF.

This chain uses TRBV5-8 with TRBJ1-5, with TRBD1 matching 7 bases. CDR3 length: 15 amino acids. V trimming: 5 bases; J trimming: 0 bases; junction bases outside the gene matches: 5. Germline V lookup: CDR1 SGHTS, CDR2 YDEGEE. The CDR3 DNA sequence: TGTGCCAGCAGTCCTGGGACAGATAGCAATCAGCCCCAGCATTTT. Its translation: CASSPGTDSNQPQHF.